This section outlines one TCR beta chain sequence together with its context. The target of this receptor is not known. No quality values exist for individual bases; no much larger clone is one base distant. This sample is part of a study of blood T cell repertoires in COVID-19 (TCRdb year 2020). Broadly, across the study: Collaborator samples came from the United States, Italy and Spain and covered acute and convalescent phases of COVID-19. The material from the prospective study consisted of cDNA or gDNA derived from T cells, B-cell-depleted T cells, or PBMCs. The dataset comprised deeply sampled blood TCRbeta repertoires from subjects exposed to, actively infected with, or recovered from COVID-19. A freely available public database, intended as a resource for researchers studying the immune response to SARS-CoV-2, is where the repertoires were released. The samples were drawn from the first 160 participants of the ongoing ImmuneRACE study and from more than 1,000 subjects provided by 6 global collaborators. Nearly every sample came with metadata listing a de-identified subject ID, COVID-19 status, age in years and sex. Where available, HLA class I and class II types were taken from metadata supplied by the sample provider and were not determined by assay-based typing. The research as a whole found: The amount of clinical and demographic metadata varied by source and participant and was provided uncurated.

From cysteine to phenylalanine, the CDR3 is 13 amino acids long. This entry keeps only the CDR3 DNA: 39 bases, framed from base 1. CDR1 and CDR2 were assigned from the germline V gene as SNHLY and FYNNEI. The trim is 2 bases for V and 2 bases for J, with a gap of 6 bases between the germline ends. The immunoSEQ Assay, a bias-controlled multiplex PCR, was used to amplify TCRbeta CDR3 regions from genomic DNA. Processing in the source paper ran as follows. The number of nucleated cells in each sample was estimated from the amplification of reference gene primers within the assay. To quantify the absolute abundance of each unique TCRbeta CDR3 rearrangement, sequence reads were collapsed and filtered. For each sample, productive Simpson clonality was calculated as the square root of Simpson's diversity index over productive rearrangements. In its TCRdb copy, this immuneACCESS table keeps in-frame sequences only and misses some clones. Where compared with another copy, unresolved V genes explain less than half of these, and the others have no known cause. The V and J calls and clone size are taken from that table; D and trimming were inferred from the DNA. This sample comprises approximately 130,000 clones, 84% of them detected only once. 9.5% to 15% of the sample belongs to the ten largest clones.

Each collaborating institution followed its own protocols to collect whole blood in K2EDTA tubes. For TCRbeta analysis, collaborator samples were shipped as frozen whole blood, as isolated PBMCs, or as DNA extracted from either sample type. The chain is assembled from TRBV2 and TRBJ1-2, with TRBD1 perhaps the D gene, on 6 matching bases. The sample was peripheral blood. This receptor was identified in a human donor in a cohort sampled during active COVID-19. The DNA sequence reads TGTGCCAGCAGTGAAACAGGGAACTATGGCTACACCTTC. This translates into CASSETGNYGYTF. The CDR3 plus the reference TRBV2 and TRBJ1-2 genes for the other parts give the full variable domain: EPEVTQTPSHQVTQMGQEVILRCVPISNHLYFYWYRQILGQKVEFLVSFYNNEISEKSEIFDDQFSVERPDGSNFTLKIRSTKLEDSAMYFCASSETGNYGYTFGSGTRLTVV.